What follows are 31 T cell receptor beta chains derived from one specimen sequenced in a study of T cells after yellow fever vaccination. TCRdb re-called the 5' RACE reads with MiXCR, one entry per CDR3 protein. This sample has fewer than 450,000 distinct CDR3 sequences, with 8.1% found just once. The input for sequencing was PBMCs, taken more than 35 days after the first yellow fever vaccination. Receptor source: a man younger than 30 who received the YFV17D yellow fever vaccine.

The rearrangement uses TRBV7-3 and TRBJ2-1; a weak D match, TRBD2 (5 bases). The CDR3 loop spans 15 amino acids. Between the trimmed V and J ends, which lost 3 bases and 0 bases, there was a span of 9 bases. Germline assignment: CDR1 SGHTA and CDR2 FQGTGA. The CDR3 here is CASSFGVSSYNEQFF. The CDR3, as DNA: TGTGCCAGCAGCTTCGGGGTCTCCTCCTACAATGAGCAGTTCTTC.

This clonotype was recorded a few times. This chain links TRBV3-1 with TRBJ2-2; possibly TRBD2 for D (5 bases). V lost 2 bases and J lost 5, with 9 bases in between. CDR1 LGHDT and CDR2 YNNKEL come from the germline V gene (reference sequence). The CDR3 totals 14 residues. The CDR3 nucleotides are TGTGCCAGCAGCCAACCTAGCAATACCGGGGAGCTGTTTTTT. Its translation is CASSQPSNTGELFF.

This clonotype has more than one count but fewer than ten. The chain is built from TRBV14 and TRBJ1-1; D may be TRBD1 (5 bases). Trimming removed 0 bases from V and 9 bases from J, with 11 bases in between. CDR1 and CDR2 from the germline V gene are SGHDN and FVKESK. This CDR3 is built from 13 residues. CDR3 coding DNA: TGTGCCAGCAGCCAAGAACGCCAGGGTCAAGCTTTCTTT. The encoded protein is CASSQERQGQAFF. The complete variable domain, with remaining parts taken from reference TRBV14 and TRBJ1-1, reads EAGVTQFPSHSVIEKGQTVTLRCDPISGHDNLYWYRRVMGKEIKFLLHFVKESKQDESGMPNNRFLAERTGGTYSTLKVQPAELEDSGVYFCASSQERQGQAFFGQGTRLTVV.

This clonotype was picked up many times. The CDR3 DNA reads TGCGCCAGCAGCCCAGACTATTTCACAGATACGCAGTATTTT. Encoded protein: CASSPDYFTDTQYF. The rearrangement uses TRBV4-3 and TRBJ2-3; maybe TRBD2 (5 bases). CDR1 and CDR2 (germline): LGHNA, YSLEER. Trimming shortened V by 4 bases and J by 2 bases, and 10 bases separated the two germline ends. This CDR3 has 14 residues.

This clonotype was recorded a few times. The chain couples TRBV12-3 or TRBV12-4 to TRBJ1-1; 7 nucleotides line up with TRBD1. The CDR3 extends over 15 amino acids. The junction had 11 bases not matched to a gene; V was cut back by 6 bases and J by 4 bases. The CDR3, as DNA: TGTGCCAGCAGCTTTACCGGGACAGCCGGCACTGAAGCTTTCTTT. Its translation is CASSFTGTAGTEAFF.

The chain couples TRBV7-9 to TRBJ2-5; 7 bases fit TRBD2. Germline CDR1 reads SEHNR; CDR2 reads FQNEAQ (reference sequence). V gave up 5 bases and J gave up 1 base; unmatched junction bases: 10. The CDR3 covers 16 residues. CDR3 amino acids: CASSPLLASGQETQYF. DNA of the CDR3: TGTGCCAGCAGCCCGTTACTAGCGTCGGGCCAAGAGACCCAGTACTTC.

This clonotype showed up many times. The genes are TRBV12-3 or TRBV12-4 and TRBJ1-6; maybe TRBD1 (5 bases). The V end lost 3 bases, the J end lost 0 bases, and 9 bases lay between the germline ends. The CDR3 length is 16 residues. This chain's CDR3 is CASSFGQSSYNSPLHF. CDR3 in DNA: TGTGCCAGCAGTTTTGGACAAAGCTCCTATAATTCACCCCTCCACTTT.

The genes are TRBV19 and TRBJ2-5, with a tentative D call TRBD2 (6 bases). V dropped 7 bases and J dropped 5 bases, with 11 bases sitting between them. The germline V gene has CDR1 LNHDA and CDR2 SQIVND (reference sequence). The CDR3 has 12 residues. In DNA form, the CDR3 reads TGTGCCAGTACGTCAAGCGGGGAGACCCAGTACTTC. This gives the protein CASTSSGETQYF.

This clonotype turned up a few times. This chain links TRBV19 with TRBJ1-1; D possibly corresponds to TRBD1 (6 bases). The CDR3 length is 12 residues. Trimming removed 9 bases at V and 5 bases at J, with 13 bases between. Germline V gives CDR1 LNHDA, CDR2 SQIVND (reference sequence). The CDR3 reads CARRVGGTEAFF. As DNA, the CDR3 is TGTGCCAGGCGAGTAGGGGGAACTGAAGCTTTCTTT. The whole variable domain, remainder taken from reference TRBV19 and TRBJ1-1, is DGGITQSPKYLFRKEGQNVTLSCEQNLNHDAMYWYRQDPGQGLRLIYYSQIVNDFQKGDIAEGYSVSREKKESFPLTVTSAQKNPTAFYLCARRVGGTEAFFGQGTRLTVV.

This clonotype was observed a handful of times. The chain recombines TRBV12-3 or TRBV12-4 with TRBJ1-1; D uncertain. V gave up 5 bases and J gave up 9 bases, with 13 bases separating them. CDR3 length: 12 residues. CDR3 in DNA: TGTGCCAGCAGTCCTCGGGGAGCTCAAGCTTTCTTT. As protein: CASSPRGAQAFF.

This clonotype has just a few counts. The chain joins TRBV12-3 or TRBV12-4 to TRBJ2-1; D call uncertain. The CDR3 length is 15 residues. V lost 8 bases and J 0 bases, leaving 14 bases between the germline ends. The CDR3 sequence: CASRGRADSYNEQFF. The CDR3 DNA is TGTGCCAGCCGAGGTCGGGCTGACTCCTACAATGAGCAGTTCTTC.

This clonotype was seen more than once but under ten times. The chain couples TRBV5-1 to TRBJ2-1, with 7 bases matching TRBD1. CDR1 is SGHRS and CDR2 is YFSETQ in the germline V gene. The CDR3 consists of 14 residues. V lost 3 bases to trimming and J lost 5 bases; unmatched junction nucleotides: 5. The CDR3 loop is CASSWDSFDNEQFF. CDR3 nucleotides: TGCGCCAGCAGCTGGGACAGCTTTGACAATGAGCAGTTCTTC.

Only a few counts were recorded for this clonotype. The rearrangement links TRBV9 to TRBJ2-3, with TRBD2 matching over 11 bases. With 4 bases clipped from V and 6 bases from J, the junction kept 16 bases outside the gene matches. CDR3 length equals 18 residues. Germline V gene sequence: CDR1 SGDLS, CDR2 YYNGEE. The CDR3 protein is CASSTRSWIAGGLDTQYF. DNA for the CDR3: TGTGCCAGCAGCACCCGTAGCTGGATAGCGGGGGGGCTTGATACGCAGTATTTT.

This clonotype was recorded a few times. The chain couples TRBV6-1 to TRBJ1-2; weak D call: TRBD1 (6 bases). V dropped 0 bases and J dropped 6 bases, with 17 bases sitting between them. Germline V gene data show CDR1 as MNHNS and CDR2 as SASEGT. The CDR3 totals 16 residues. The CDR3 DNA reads TGTGCCAGCAGTGAAGCGGTATCGGGACAAAGGAATGGCTACACCTTC. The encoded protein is CASSEAVSGQRNGYTF.

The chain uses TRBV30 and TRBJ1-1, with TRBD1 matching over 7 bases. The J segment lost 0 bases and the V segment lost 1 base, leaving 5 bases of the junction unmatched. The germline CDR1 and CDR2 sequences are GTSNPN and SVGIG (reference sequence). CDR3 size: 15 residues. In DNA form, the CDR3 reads TGTGCCTGGAGTGGGACAGGAGGTATGAACACTGAAGCTTTCTTT. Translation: CAWSGTGGMNTEAFF.

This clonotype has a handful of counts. CDR3 amino acids: CASSLTGNIQYF. CDR3 coding DNA: TGCGCCAGCAGCTTGACCGGAAACATTCAGTACTTC. J is TRBJ2-4 and V is TRBV5-1; D gene unclear. This CDR3 spans 12 amino acids. Trimming removed 1 base at V and 6 bases at J, with 5 bases between. In germline, CDR1 is SGHRS, CDR2 YFSETQ.

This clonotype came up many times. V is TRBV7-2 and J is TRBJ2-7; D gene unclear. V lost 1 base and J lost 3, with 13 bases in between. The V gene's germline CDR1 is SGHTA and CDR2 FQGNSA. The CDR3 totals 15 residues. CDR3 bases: TGTGCCAGCAGCTTAGATGGTGTCCCCATCTACGAGCAGTACTTC. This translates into CASSLDGVPIYEQYF. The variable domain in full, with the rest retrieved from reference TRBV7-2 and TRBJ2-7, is GAGVSQSPSNKVTEKGKDVELRCDPISGHTALYWYRQSLGQGLEFLIYFQGNSAPDKSGLPSDRFSAERTGGSVSTLTIQRTQQEDSAVYLCASSLDGVPIYEQYFGPGTRLTVT.

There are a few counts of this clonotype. CDR3 sequence reads: CASSLSGLAGGSTDTQYF. In DNA form, the CDR3 reads TGTGCCAGCAGTTTATCGGGACTAGCGGGGGGGAGCACAGATACGCAGTATTTT. The gene calls are TRBV27 and TRBJ2-3; 16 bases fit TRBD2. With 0 bases clipped from V and 0 bases from J, the junction kept 0 bases outside the gene matches. Per germline, CDR1 MNHEY and CDR2 SMNVEV (reference sequence). The CDR3 has 18 amino acids.

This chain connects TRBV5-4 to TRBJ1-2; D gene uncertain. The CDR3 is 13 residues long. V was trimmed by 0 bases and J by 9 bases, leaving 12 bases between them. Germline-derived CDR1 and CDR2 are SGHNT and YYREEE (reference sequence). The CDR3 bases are TGTGCCAGCAGCTTGGGGTCGATCGGGTGCTACACCTTC. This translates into CASSLGSIGCYTF. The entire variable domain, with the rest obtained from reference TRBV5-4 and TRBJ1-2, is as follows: ETGVTQSPTHLIKTRGQQVTLRCSSQSGHNTVSWYQQALGQGPQFIFQYYREEENGRGNFPPRFSGLQFPNYSSELNVNALELDDSALYLCASSLGSIGCYTFGSGTRLTVV.

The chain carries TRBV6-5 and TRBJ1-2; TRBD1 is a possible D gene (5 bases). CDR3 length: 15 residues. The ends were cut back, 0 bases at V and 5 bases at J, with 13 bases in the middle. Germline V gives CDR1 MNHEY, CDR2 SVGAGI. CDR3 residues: CASSYSFGTGYGYTF. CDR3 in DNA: TGTGCCAGCAGTTACTCGTTTGGGACTGGTTATGGCTACACCTTC.

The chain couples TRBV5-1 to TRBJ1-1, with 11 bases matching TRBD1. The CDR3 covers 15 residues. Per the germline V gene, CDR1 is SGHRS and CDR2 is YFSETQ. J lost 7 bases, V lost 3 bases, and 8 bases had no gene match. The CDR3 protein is CASSSGTGGIGEAFF. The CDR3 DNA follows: TGCGCCAGCAGCTCGGGGACAGGGGGTATTGGTGAAGCTTTCTTT. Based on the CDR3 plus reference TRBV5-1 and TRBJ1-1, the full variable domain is KAGVTQTPRYLIKTRGQQVTLSCSPISGHRSVSWYQQTPGQGLQFLFEYFSETQRNKGNFPGRFSGRQFSNSRSEMNVSTLELGDSALYLCASSSGTGGIGEAFFGQGTRLTVV.

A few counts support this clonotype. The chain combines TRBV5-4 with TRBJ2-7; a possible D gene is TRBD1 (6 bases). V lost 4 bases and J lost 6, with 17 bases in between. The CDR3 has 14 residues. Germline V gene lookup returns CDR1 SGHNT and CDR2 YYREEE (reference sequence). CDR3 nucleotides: TGTGCCAGCAGCCCCGACAGGTCCTGGGGCGAGCAGTACTTC. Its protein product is CASSPDRSWGEQYF.

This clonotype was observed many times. The DNA of the CDR3 is TGCGCCAGCAGCTCACAGGGGCCTTACACAGATACGCAGTATTTT. It is translated as CASSSQGPYTDTQYF. V is TRBV5-1 and J is TRBJ2-3; 7 bases line up with TRBD1. Germline CDR1 SGHRS, CDR2 YFSETQ. The ends lost 3 bases at V and 2 bases at J; junction bases unmatched: 6. CDR3 length: 15 residues. The whole variable domain, filled in from reference TRBV5-1 and TRBJ2-3, reads KAGVTQTPRYLIKTRGQQVTLSCSPISGHRSVSWYQQTPGQGLQFLFEYFSETQRNKGNFPGRFSGRQFSNSRSEMNVSTLELGDSALYLCASSSQGPYTDTQYFGPGTRLTVL.

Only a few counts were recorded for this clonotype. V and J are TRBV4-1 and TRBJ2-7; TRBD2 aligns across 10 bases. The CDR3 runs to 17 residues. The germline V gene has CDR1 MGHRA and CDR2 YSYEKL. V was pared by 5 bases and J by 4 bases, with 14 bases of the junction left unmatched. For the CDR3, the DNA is TGCGCCAGCAGCAAACTCTTAGCGGGGGGTATGGGGTACGAGCAGTACTTC. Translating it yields CASSKLLAGGMGYEQYF.

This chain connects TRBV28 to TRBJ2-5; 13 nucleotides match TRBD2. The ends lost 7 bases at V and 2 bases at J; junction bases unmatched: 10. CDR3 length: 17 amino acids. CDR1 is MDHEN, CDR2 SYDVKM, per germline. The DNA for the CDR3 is TGTGCCAGCAAACGGTTACTAGCGGGGGGGAGACAAGAGACCCAGTACTTC. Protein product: CASKRLLAGGRQETQYF.

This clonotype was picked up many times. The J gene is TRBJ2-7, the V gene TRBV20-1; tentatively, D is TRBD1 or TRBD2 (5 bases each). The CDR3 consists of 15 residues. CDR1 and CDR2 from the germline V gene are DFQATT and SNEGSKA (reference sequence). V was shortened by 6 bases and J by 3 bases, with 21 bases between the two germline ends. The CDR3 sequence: CSANPPRGAGYEQYF. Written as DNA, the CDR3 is TGCAGTGCCAACCCACCACGTGGGGCGGGCTACGAGCAGTACTTC.

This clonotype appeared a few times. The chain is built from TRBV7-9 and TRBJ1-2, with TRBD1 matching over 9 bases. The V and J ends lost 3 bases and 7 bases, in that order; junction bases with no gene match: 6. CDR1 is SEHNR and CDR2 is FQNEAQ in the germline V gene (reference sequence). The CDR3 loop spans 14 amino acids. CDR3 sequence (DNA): TGTGCCAGCAGCTTCGGACAGGGGATTTCTGGCTACACCTTC. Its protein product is CASSFGQGISGYTF. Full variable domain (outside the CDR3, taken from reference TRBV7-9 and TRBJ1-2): DTGVSQNPRHKITKRGQNVTFRCDPISEHNRLYWYRQTLGQGPEFLTYFQNEAQLEKSRLLSDRFSAERPKGSFSTLEIQRTEQGDSAMYLCASSFGQGISGYTFGSGTRLTVV.

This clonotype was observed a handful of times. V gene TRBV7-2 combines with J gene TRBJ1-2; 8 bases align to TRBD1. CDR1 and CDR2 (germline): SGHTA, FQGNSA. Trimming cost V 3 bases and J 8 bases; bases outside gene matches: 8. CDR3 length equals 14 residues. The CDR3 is CASSFRQGRGGYTF. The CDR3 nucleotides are TGTGCCAGCAGCTTTAGACAGGGGCGAGGCGGCTACACCTTC.

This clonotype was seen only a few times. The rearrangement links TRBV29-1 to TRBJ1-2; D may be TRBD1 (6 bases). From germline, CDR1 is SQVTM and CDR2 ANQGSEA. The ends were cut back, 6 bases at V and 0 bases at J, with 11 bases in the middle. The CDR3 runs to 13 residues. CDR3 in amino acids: CSVGPGANYGYTF. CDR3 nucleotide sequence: TGCAGCGTCGGTCCAGGGGCTAACTATGGCTACACCTTC.

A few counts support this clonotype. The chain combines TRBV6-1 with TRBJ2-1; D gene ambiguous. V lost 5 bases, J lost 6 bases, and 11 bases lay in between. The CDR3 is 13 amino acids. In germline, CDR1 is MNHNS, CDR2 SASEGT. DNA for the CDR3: TGTGCCAGCAGTCTGTGGGCCGGCAATGAGCAGTTCTTC. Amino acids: CASSLWAGNEQFF.

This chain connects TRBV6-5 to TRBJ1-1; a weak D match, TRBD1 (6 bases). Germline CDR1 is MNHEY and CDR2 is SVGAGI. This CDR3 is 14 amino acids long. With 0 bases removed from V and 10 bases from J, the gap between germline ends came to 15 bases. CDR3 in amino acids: CASSYSAGGLLAFF. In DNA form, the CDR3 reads TGTGCCAGCAGTTACTCAGCGGGGGGCCTGCTAGCTTTCTTT.